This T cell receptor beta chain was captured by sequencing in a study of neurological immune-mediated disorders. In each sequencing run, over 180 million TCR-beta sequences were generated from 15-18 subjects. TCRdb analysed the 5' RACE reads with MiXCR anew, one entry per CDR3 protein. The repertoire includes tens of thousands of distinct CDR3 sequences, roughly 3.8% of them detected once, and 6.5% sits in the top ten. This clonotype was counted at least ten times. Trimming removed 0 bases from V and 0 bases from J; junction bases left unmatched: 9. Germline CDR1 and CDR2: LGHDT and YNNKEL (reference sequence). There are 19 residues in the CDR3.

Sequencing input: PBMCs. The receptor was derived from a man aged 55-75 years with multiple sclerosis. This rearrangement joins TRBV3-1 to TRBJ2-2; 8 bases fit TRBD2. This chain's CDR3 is CASSQDRRGAGANTGELFF. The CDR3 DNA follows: TGTGCCAGCAGCCAAGATCGCCGGGGAGCGGGAGCGAACACCGGGGAGCTGTTTTTT.